Listed below are T cell receptor beta chains from one sample, sequenced in a study of blood T cell repertoires in COVID-19. TCRdb's table, derived via immunoSEQ multiplex PCR, lists solely in-frame clones and lacks some. The table records about 190,000 clones, about nine tenths of them present only once. The sample consisted of peripheral blood. The receptors shown here come from a man aged 40-49 years with acute or convalescent COVID-19. Both conserved end residues are part of each CDR3. The D gene is left open where the match is weak. Clone sizes are given selectively: once, few, many, or a class where the clone is expanded.

cdr3_aa | cdr3_nt | v_call | clone_size | j_call | d_call
CASSQAGGITEAFF | TGTGCCAGCAGCCAAGCAGGGGGGATCACTGAAGCTTTCTTT | TRBV3-1/TRBV3-2 | NA | TRBJ1-1 | TRBD1
CASSHGLAVLNEQFF | TGTGCCAGCAGCCATGGACTAGCGGTTCTTAATGAGCAGTTCTTC | TRBV11-2 | NA | TRBJ2-1 | TRBD2
CASSVEGLAALGETQYF | TGTGCCAGCAGCGTAGAGGGACTAGCGGCTTTAGGAGAGACCCAGTACTTC | TRBV9 | NA | TRBJ2-5 | TRBD2
CASRTTGTDYEQYF | TGTGCCAGCAGGACGACAGGGACTGACTACGAGCAGTACTTC | TRBV27 | NA | TRBJ2-7 | NA
CASSLPGQEAYEQYF | TGTGCCAGCAGTCTACCGGGACAGGAAGCCTACGAGCAGTACTTC | TRBV6-6 | NA | TRBJ2-7 | TRBD1
CAIAGPGDQETQYF | TGTGCCATCGCTGGGCCAGGCGACCAAGAGACCCAGTACTTC | TRBV10-3 | NA | TRBJ2-5 | NA
CASSTALQGNYGYTF | TGTGCCAGTAGTACAGCCCTACAGGGCAACTATGGCTACACCTTC | TRBV19 | NA | TRBJ1-2 | NA
CASSSSGSHHSPLHF | TGTGCCAGCAGTTCTTCAGGGTCCCACCATTCACCCCTCCACTTT | TRBV6-5 | NA | TRBJ1-6 | NA
CSVGQGGTEAFF | TGCAGCGTTGGGCAGGGAGGCACTGAAGCTTTCTTT | TRBV29-1 | NA | TRBJ1-1 | NA
CASKQAHNEKLFF | TGTGCCAGCAAACAGGCTCATAATGAAAAACTGTTTTTT | TRBV5-4 | NA | TRBJ1-4 | NA
CASSFRDSIDNEQFF | TGTGCCAGCAGTTTTCGAGACAGTATAGACAATGAGCAGTTCTTC | TRBV28 | NA | TRBJ2-1 | NA
CASSLRRSSTDTQYF | TGTGCCAGCTCACTCCGTAGATCTAGCACAGATACGCAGTATTTT | TRBV18 | NA | TRBJ2-3 | NA
CASSPRLAGANEQFF | TGTGCCAGCTCCCCAAGACTAGCGGGGGCTAATGAGCAGTTCTTC | TRBV18 | NA | TRBJ2-1 | TRBD2
CASSHRNPAEPDTQYF | TGTGCCAGCAGCCACAGGAATCCAGCAGAGCCAGATACGCAGTATTTT | TRBV5-5 | NA | TRBJ2-3 | NA
CATSDRTGNYGYTF | TGTGCCACCAGTGATCGGACAGGGAACTATGGCTACACCTTC | TRBV24-1 | NA | TRBJ1-2 | TRBD1
CASSWGREVYGYTF | TGTGCCAGCAGTTGGGGCAGGGAAGTCTATGGCTACACCTTC | TRBV27 | NA | TRBJ1-2 | NA
CASSYSRLAGTHETQYF | TGTGCCAGCAGTTACTCGAGGCTAGCGGGGACCCACGAGACCCAGTACTTC | TRBV6-2/TRBV6-3 | NA | TRBJ2-5 | TRBD2
CASSRLPGQGGGYGYTF | TGTGCCAGTAGCCGACTTCCGGGACAGGGAGGAGGCTATGGCTACACCTTC | TRBV19 | NA | TRBJ1-2 | TRBD1
CASSEARDSGLNTEAFF | TGTGCCAGCAGTGAAGCCCGGGACTCAGGTTTGAACACTGAAGCTTTCTTT | TRBV2 | NA | TRBJ1-1 | NA
CASSPPGTGANTEAFF | TGTGCCAGCTCACCACCCGGGACAGGGGCGAACACTGAAGCTTTCTTT | TRBV18 | NA | TRBJ1-1 | TRBD1
CASGLEQGSEAFF | TGTGCTAGTGGTTTGGAACAGGGCTCTGAAGCTTTCTTT | TRBV12-5 | NA | TRBJ1-1 | NA
CASSIQEQETQYF | TGTGCCAGCAGTATACAGGAGCAAGAGACCCAGTACTTC | TRBV12-3/TRBV12-4 | NA | TRBJ2-5 | NA
CASSQDPGLSSPLHF | TGCGCCAGCAGCCAAGATCCAGGGCTATCTTCACCCCTCCACTTT | TRBV4-3 | few | TRBJ1-6 | NA
CASSFRQGREKLFF | TGTGCCAGCAGCTTCCGACAGGGACGGGAAAAACTGTTTTTT | TRBV7-2 | once | TRBJ1-4 | TRBD1
CASSYSGRDGNTEAFF | TGTGCCAGCAGTTACTCGGGGAGGGACGGGAACACTGAAGCTTTCTTT | TRBV6-5 | NA | TRBJ1-1 | NA
CASSLEVGGARETQYF | TGTGCCAGCAGCTTGGAAGTCGGGGGGGCACGAGAGACCCAGTACTTC | TRBV5-6 | NA | TRBJ2-5 | TRBD2
CASSLVQGAGGYTF | TGTGCCAGCAGCCTGGTACAGGGGGCCGGAGGCTACACCTTC | TRBV7-9 | NA | TRBJ1-2 | TRBD1
CASSIGTRETQYF | TGTGCCAGCAGTATCGGGACTCGGGAGACCCAGTACTTC | TRBV12-3/TRBV12-4 | NA | TRBJ2-5 | NA
CASSDGRVYEQYF | TGTGCCAGCAGTGACGGCAGGGTCTACGAGCAGTACTTC | TRBV2 | once | TRBJ2-7 | NA
CASSPGGDGYTF | TGTGCCAGCAGCCCGGGGGGAGATGGCTACACCTTC | TRBV7-9 | NA | TRBJ1-2 | NA
CASSFPSTDTQYF | TGCGCCAGCAGCTTCCCTAGCACTGATACGCAGTATTTT | TRBV5-1 | NA | TRBJ2-3 | NA
CASSLGGNTIYF | TGTGCCAGCAGTTTGGGCGGAAACACCATATATTTT | TRBV12-3/TRBV12-4 | NA | TRBJ1-3 | NA
CASSRSGQLNEQFF | TGTGCCAGCAGTCGCTCAGGACAGCTAAATGAGCAGTTCTTC | TRBV6-5 | NA | TRBJ2-1 | NA
CASSFLGDRGLSGNTIYF | TGTGCCAGCAGCTTTTTGGGCGACAGGGGACTCTCTGGAAACACCATATATTTT | TRBV7-9 | NA | TRBJ1-3 | TRBD1
CATSSERGGRGTDTQYF | TGTGCCACCAGCAGCGAAAGGGGGGGCCGAGGCACAGATACGCAGTATTTT | TRBV15 | NA | TRBJ2-3 | NA
CASSPDRGLSNEQFF | TGTGCCAGCAGCCCGGACAGGGGGCTCAGCAATGAGCAGTTCTTC | TRBV6-5 | NA | TRBJ2-1 | TRBD1
CASSQTLGASGNF | TGTGCCAGCAGCCAAACCTTAGGGGCTAGCGGGAACTTC | TRBV3-1/TRBV3-2 | few | TRBJ2-5 | TRBD2
CAISDRLAGHNEQFF | TGTGCCATCAGTGATCGACTAGCGGGCCACAATGAGCAGTTCTTC | TRBV10-3 | NA | TRBJ2-1 | TRBD2
CANGDFSSTDTQYF | TGTGCCAACGGGGACTTCTCTAGCACAGATACGCAGTATTTT | TRBV5-3 | NA | TRBJ2-3 | NA
CAWSVIFLAGGSYEQYF | TGTGCCTGGAGTGTAATCTTCCTAGCGGGGGGTTCCTACGAGCAGTACTTC | TRBV30 | NA | TRBJ2-7 | TRBD2
CASSLVTSGGARTDTQYF | TGTGCCAGCAGCTTAGTTACTAGCGGGGGGGCCCGCACAGATACGCAGTATTTT | TRBV5-6 | NA | TRBJ2-3 | TRBD2
CASSPPIGQGSYNEQFF | TGTGCCAGCAGCCCTCCCATCGGGCAGGGGAGCTACAATGAGCAGTTCTTC | TRBV9 | NA | TRBJ2-1 | NA
CASKKQVIIGELFF | TGTGCCAGCAAAAAACAGGTCATTATCGGGGAGCTGTTTTTT | TRBV27 | NA | TRBJ2-2 | NA
CASRQGALETQYF | TGTGCCAGCAGGCAGGGGGCATTAGAGACCCAGTACTTC | TRBV2 | NA | TRBJ2-5 | TRBD1
CATSGKQGKNTEAFF | TGTGCCACCAGCGGGAAACAGGGGAAGAACACTGAAGCTTTCTTT | TRBV15 | NA | TRBJ1-1 | TRBD1
CAWKEFRLAGTGELFF | TGTGCCTGGAAAGAGTTTCGGCTAGCGGGCACCGGGGAGCTGTTTTTT | TRBV30 | NA | TRBJ2-2 | TRBD2
CASSRVAGGSWDEQYF | TGTGCCAGCAGTCGAGTAGCGGGGGGGTCGTGGGACGAGCAGTACTTC | TRBV28 | NA | TRBJ2-7 | TRBD2
CASSQGTSGGVETQYF | TGTGCCAGCAGCCAAGGGACTAGCGGGGGTGTAGAGACCCAGTACTTC | TRBV14 | NA | TRBJ2-5 | TRBD2
CASSSVTDTQYF | TGTGCCAGCAGCTCCGTGACAGATACGCAGTATTTT | TRBV5-4 | NA | TRBJ2-3 | NA
CASSLVPGQSNQPQHF | TGTGCCAGCAGCTTAGTTCCGGGACAGAGCAATCAGCCCCAGCATTTT | TRBV5-5 | NA | TRBJ1-5 | TRBD1
CASSLSGGQADGYTF | TGTGCCAGCAGCTTAAGCGGGGGGCAGGCGGATGGCTACACCTTC | TRBV7-3 | NA | TRBJ1-2 | NA
CASSISTSGGTDTQYF | TGTGCCAGTAGTATAAGTACTAGCGGGGGGACAGATACGCAGTATTTT | TRBV19 | NA | TRBJ2-3 | TRBD2
CASSPGTGSDTQYF | TGTGCCAGCTCACCAGGGACAGGGTCAGATACGCAGTATTTT | TRBV18 | once | TRBJ2-3 | TRBD1
CASSERSSGPNEQFF | TGTGCCAGCAGTGAAAGGTCTAGCGGGCCCAATGAGCAGTTCTTC | TRBV2 | NA | TRBJ2-1 | TRBD2
CASSASRAGKGNQPQHF | TGTGCCAGCAGTGCGAGCCGTGCGGGGAAAGGGAATCAGCCCCAGCATTTT | TRBV28 | NA | TRBJ1-5 | NA
CASSLGPYDRERGTQYF | TGTGCCAGCAGCTTAGGCCCCTACGACAGGGAACGGGGGACCCAGTACTTC | TRBV11-2 | NA | TRBJ2-5 | TRBD1
CASSLTGIAEAFF | TGTGCCAGCAGCCTAACAGGGATCGCTGAAGCTTTCTTT | TRBV21-1 | NA | TRBJ1-1 | NA
CASRPQGARETQYF | TGTGCCAGCAGACCTCAGGGGGCGCGGGAGACCCAGTACTTC | TRBV7-9 | NA | TRBJ2-5 | TRBD1
CASSWGWGGEAFF | TGTGCCAGCAGTTGGGGCTGGGGGGGGGAAGCTTTCTTT | TRBV28 | NA | TRBJ1-1 | NA